Each of the 9 T cell receptor beta chains below was sequenced from the same sample in a study of T-cell memory formation after mild COVID-19. A single record per CDR3 protein comes from TCRdb applying MiXCR to the 5' RACE reads. The table has about 340,000 distinct CDR3 sequences, less than 20% seen once. Specimen: PBMCs or a T cell subset sorted from them (not recorded which). The source is a man aged 18 to 29 who had mild COVID-19 (a few samples of this study predate the infection). Cell type and time point are not known.

This chain connects TRBV18 to TRBJ1-1, with D hard to call. The length of the CDR3 is 14 residues. Germline CDR1 and CDR2: KGHSH and LQKENI. V dropped 0 bases and J dropped 0 bases, with 5 bases sitting between them. CDR3 sequence (DNA): TGTGCCAGCTCACCACCAGTCTTGAACACTGAAGCTTTCTTT. Translating gives CASSPPVLNTEAFF.

This clonotype was seen only a few times. The chain uses TRBV19 and TRBJ2-7, with a weak D call TRBD1 (6 bases). The CDR3 sequence is 11 residues long. Germline loops: CDR1 LNHDA, CDR2 SQIVND (reference sequence). The chain's CDR3 is CRQGKKAEQYF. The CDR3 DNA reads as TGTCGGCAGGGGAAAAAAGCCGAGCAGTACTTC. The whole variable domain, remainder taken from reference TRBV19 and TRBJ2-7, is DGGITQSPKYLFRKEGQNVTLSCEQNLNHDAMYWYRQDPGQGLRLIYYSQIVNDFQKGDIAEGYSVSREKKESFPLTVTSAQKNPTAFYLCRQGKKAEQYFGPGTRLTVT.

This chain's CDR3 is CATSRVADTQYF. Here the CDR3 DNA reads TGTGCCACTAGCAGGGTTGCAGATACGCAGTATTTT. The genes are TRBV6-5 and TRBJ2-3; either TRBD1 or TRBD2 may fit D (5 bases each). The V gene lost 10 bases and the J gene lost 4 bases, with 12 bases spanning the gap. CDR3 length: 12 residues. Germline V lookup: CDR1 MNHEY, CDR2 SVGAGI.

This chain connects TRBV7-9 to TRBJ1-5; D not resolved. CDR1 is SEHNR, CDR2 FQNEAQ, per germline (reference sequence). Trimming removed 4 bases at V and 0 bases at J, with 7 bases between. CDR3 length: 14 amino acids. The CDR3, as DNA: TGTGCCAGCAGCTCCGGGATTAGCAATCAGCCCCAGCATTTT. This translates into CASSSGISNQPQHF.

The rearrangement joins TRBV19 to TRBJ2-7; D assignment may be TRBD1 or TRBD2 (6 bases each). This CDR3 region has 14 residues. Trimming shortened V by 2 bases and J by 9 bases, and 17 bases separated the two germline ends. Germline-derived CDR1 and CDR2 are LNHDA and SQIVND (reference sequence). CDR3 sequence (DNA): TGTGCCAGTAGTATAAACGACCCCGGGGGCGCGCAGTACTTC. Translated, it gives CASSINDPGGAQYF.

The CDR3: CASSLGGPYQPQHF. In DNA, the CDR3 is TGTGCCAGCAGTTTAGGCGGCCCTTATCAGCCCCAGCATTTT. The rearrangement joins TRBV27 to TRBJ1-5, with unresolved D. The CDR3 runs 14 residues. CDR1 is MNHEY, CDR2 SMNVEV, per germline (reference sequence). Trimming removed 2 bases from V and 5 bases from J, with 10 bases in between.

CDR3 in DNA: TGTGCCAGCAGCTCCCCCCGGGAGCGGGGTAGCACAGATACGCAGTATTTT. It specifies CASSSPRERGSTDTQYF. The chain recombines TRBV7-3 with TRBJ2-3; 7 bases agree with TRBD2. The germline gives CDR1 SGHTA, CDR2 FQGTGA. The CDR3 contains 17 residues. J gave up 0 bases and V 4 bases, and 10 bases lay outside the gene matches.

This clonotype has ten or more counts. The chain has TRBV12-3 or TRBV12-4 and TRBJ2-1, with no clear D. The V gene lost 5 bases and the J gene lost 4 bases, with 9 bases spanning the gap. This CDR3 has 13 residues. CDR3 nucleotide sequence: TGTGCCAGCAGTCTCCGGGTTTACAATGAGCAGTTCTTC. As protein: CASSLRVYNEQFF.

This chain links TRBV12-5 with TRBJ2-5; a possible D gene is TRBD2 (5 bases). The V end lost 2 bases, the J end lost 5 bases, and 9 bases lay between the germline ends. CDR1 and CDR2 from the germline V gene are LGHNT and FRNRAP. The CDR3 runs to 13 residues. Written as DNA, the CDR3 is TGTGCTAGTGGTTTGAGCGGTATGGAGACCCAGTACTTC. Protein product: CASGLSGMETQYF.